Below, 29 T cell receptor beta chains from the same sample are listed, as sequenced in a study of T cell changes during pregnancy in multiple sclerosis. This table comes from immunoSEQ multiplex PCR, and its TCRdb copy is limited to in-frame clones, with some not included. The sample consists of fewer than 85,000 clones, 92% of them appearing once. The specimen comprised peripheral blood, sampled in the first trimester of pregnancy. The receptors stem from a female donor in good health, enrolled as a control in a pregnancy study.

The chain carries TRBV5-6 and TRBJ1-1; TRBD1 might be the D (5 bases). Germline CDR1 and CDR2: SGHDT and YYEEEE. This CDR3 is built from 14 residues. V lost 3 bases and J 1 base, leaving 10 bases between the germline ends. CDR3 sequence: CASSYLTANTEAFF. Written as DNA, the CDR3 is TGTGCCAGCAGCTACCTGACAGCGAACACTGAAGCTTTCTTT.

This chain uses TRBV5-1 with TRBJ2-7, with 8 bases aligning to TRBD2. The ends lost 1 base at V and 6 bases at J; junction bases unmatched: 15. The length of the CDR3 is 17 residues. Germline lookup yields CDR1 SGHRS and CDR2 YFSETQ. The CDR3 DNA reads TGCGCCAGCAGCTTGCGGGGACGAAGCGGGAGTTCTGGCGAGCAGTACTTC. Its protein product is CASSLRGRSGSSGEQYF.

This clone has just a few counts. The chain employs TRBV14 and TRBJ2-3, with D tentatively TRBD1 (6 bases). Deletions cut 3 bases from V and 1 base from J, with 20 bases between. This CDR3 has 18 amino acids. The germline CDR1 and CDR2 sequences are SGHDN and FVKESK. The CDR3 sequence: CASSHREAPGGGTDTQYF. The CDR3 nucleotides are TGTGCCAGCAGCCATCGCGAAGCCCCTGGGGGCGGCACAGATACGCAGTATTTT. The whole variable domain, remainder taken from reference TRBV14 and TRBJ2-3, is EAGVTQFPSHSVIEKGQTVTLRCDPISGHDNLYWYRRVMGKEIKFLLHFVKESKQDESGMPNNRFLAERTGGTYSTLKVQPAELEDSGVYFCASSHREAPGGGTDTQYFGPGTRLTVL.

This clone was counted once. The CDR3 bases are TGTGCCAGCAGCTTGGGACAGGGCGGGGAGCTGTTTTTT. Protein product: CASSLGQGGELFF. This sequence joins TRBV5-4 and TRBJ2-2, with TRBD1 identical over 7 bases. V gave up 0 bases and J gave up 7 bases; unmatched junction bases: 0. Per the germline V gene, CDR1 is SGHNT and CDR2 is YYREEE (reference sequence). The CDR3 runs 13 residues.

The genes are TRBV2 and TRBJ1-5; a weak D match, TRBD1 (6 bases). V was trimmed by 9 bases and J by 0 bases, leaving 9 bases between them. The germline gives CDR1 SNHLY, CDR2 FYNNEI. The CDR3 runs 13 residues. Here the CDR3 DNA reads TGTGCCAGTGGGGACAATAGCAATCAGCCCCAGCATTTT. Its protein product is CASGDNSNQPQHF.

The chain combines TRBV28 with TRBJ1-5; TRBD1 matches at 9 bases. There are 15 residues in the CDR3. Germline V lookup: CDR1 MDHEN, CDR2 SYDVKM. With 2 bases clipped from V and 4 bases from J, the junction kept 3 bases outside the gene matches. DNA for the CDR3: TGTGCCAGCAGTTTAACCGGGACAGGGAATCAGCCCCAGCATTTT. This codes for CASSLTGTGNQPQHF.

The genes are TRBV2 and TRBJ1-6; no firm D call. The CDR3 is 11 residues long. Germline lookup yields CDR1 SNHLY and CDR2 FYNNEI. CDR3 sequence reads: CAVEGNSPLHF. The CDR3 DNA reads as TGTGCGGTCGAGGGTAATTCACCCCTCCACTTT.

The CDR3 loop is CAWGTGFGEQYF. Here the CDR3 DNA reads TGTGCCTGGGGAACAGGGTTCGGCGAGCAGTACTTC. This chain uses TRBV30 with TRBJ2-7; D might be TRBD1 (6 bases). Trimming pared 5 bases from V and 6 bases from J, leaving 14 bases between. Germline lookup yields CDR1 GTSNPN and CDR2 SVGIG (reference sequence). This CDR3 contains 12 residues.

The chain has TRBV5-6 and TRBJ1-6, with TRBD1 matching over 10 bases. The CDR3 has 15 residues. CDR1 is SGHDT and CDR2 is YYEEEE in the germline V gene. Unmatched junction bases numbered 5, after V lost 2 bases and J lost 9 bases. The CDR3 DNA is TGTGCCAGCAGCTTCGCCGGGACAGGGGTTTCACCCCTCCACTTT. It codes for CASSFAGTGVSPLHF.

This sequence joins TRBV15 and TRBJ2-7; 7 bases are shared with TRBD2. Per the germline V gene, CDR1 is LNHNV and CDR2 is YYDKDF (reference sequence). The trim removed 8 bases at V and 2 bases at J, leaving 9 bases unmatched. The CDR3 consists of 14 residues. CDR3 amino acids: CATSPGLPTYEQYF. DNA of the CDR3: TGTGCCACCTCCCCGGGACTACCTACCTACGAGCAGTACTTC.

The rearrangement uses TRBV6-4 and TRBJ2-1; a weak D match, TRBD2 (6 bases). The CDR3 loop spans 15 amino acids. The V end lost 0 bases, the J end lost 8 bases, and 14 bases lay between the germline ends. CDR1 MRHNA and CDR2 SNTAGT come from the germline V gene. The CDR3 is CASSDSARSGHEQFF. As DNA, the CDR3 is TGTGCCAGCAGTGACTCGGCGAGGAGCGGGCATGAGCAGTTCTTC.

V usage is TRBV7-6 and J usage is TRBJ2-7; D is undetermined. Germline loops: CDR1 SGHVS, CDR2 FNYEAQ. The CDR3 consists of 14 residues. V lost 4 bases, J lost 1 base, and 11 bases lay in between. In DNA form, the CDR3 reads TGTGCCAGCAGCTCGCGGCCCCAATCCTACGAGCAGTACTTC. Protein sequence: CASSSRPQSYEQYF. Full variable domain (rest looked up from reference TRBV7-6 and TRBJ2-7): GAGVSQSPRYKVTKRGQDVALRCDPISGHVSLYWYRQALGQGPEFLTYFNYEAQQDKSGLPNDRFSAERPEGSISTLTIQRTEQRDSAMYRCASSSRPQSYEQYFGPGTRLTVT.

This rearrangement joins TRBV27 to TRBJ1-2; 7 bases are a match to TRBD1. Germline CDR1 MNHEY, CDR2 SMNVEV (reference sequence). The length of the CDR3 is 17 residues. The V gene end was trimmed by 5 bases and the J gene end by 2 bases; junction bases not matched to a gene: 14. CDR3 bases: TGTGCCAGCAGTCGCCGGGACAGCTTATTAACAAACTATGGCTACACCTTC. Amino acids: CASSRRDSLLTNYGYTF.

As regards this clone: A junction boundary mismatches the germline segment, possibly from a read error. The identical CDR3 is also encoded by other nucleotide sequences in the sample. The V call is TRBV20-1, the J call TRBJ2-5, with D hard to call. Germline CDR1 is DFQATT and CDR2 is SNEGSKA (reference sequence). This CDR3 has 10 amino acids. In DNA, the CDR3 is TGTAGTGCGTCCGAAGAGACCCAGTACTTC. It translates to CSASEETQYF.

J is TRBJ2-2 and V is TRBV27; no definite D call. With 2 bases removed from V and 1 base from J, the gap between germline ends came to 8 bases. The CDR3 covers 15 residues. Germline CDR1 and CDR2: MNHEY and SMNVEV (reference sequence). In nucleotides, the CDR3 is TGTGCCAGCAGTTTAGGCAGGATGAACACCGGGGAGCTGTTTTTT. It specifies CASSLGRMNTGELFF.

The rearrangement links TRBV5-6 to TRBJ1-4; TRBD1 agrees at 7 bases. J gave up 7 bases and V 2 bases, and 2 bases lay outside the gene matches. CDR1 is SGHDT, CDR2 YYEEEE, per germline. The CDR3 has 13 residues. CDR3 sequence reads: CASSLQGIEKLFF. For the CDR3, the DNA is TGTGCCAGCAGCTTACAGGGGATTGAAAAACTGTTTTTT.

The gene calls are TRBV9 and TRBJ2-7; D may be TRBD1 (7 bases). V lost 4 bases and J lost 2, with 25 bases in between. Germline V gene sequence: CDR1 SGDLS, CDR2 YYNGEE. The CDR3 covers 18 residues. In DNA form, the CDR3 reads TGTGCCAGCAGCCTCTCTACGGGGCGGGACAGTTATACCTACGAGCAGTACTTC. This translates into CASSLSTGRDSYTYEQYF. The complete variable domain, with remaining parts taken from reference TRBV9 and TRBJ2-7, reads DSGVTQTPKHLITATGQRVTLRCSPRSGDLSVYWYQQSLDQGLQFLIQYYNGEERAKGNILERFSAQQFPDLHSELNLSSLELGDSALYFCASSLSTGRDSYTYEQYFGPGTRLTVT.

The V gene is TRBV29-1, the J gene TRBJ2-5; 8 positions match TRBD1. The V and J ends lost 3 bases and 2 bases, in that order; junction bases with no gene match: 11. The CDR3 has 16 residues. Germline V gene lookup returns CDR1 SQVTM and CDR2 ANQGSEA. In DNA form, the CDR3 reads TGCAGCGTTGACGGCTCGGACAGGGACCTACAAGAGACCCAGTACTTC. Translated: CSVDGSDRDLQETQYF.

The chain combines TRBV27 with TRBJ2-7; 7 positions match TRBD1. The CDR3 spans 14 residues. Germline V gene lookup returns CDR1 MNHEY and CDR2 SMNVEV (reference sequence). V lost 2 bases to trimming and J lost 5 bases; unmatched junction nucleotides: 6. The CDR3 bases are TGTGCCAGCAGTTTAAAACAGGGGCGCCACGAGCAGTACTTC. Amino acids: CASSLKQGRHEQYF.

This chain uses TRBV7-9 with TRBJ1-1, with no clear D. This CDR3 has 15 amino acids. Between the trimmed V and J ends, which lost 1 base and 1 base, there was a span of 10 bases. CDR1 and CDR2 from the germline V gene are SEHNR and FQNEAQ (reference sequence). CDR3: CASSLGALPNTEAFF. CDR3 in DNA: TGTGCCAGCAGCTTAGGCGCTCTGCCGAACACTGAAGCTTTCTTT. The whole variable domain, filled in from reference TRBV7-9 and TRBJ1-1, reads DTGVSQNPRHKITKRGQNVTFRCDPISEHNRLYWYRQTLGQGPEFLTYFQNEAQLEKSRLLSDRFSAERPKGSFSTLEIQRTEQGDSAMYLCASSLGALPNTEAFFGQGTRLTVV.

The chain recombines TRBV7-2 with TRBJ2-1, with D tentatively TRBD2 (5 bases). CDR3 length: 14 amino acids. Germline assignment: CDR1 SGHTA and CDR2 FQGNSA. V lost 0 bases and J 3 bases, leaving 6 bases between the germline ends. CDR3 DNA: TGTGCCAGCAGCTTAGCGGGAGTCTACAATGAGCAGTTCTTC. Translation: CASSLAGVYNEQFF. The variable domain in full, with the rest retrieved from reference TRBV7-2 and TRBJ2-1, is GAGVSQSPSNKVTEKGKDVELRCDPISGHTALYWYRQSLGQGLEFLIYFQGNSAPDKSGLPSDRFSAERTGGSVSTLTIQRTQQEDSAVYLCASSLAGVYNEQFFGPGTRLTVL.

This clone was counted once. The CDR3 bases are TGCGCCAGCAGCTCTACCCCAGGTGTTTCAGATACGCAGTATTTT. It specifies CASSSTPGVSDTQYF. This chain joins TRBV5-1 and TRBJ2-3; D is unclear. Germline CDR1 SGHRS, CDR2 YFSETQ. The CDR3 is 15 amino acids. V shed 3 bases and J shed 4 bases, with 15 bases lying between them.

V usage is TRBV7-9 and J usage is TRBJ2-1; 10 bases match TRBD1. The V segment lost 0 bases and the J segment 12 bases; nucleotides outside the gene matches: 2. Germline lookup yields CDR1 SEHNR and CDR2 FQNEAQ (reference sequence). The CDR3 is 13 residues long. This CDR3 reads CASSLARTGGQFF. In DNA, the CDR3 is TGTGCCAGCAGCTTAGCGCGGACAGGGGGGCAGTTCTTC.

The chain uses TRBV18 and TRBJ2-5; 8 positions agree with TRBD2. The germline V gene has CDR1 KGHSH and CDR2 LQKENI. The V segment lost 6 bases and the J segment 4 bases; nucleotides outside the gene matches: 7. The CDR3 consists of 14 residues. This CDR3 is CASSQAGVGETQYF. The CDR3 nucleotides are TGTGCCAGCTCGCAAGCGGGAGTGGGAGAGACCCAGTACTTC.

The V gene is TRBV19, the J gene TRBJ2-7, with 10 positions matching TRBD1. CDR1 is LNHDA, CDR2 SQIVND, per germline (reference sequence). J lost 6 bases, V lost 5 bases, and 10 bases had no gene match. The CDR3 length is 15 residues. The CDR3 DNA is TGTGCCAGTAGTCAGAAGGGACAGGGGAGGGGCGAGCAGTACTTC. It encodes CASSQKGQGRGEQYF.

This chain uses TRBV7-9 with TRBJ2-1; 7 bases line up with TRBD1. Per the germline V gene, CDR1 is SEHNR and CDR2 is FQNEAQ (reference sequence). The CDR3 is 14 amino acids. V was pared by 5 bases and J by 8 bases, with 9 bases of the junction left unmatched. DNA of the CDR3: TGTGCCAGCAGCCCTTGGGACAGTCCCGATGAGCAGTTCTTC. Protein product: CASSPWDSPDEQFF.

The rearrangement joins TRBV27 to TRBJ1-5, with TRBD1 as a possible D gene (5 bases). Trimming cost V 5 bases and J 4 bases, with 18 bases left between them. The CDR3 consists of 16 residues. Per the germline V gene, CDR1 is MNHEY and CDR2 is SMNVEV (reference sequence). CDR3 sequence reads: CASSPSQGNENQPQHF. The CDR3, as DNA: TGTGCCAGCAGTCCTTCCCAGGGAAATGAAAATCAGCCCCAGCATTTT.

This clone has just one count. This CDR3 reads CASSLLRDRRANVLTF. The CDR3, as DNA: TGTGCCAGCAGCTTACTCCGGGACAGGCGAGCCAACGTCCTGACTTTC. The chain combines TRBV7-9 with TRBJ2-6; TRBD1 matches 8 bases. The V and J ends lost 2 bases and 7 bases, in that order; junction bases with no gene match: 7. Germline CDR1 SEHNR, CDR2 FQNEAQ (reference sequence). CDR3 length: 16 residues.

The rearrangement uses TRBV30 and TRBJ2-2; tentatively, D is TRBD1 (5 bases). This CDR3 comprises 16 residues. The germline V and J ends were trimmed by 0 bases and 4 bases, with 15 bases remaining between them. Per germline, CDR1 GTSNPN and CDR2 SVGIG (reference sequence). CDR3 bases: TGTGCCTGGAGTGTAACGGGCAGGGCGGTCACCGGGGAGCTGTTTTTT. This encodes CAWSVTGRAVTGELFF.